This T cell receptor (beta chain) was identified in a study of CD8 T cells in ankylosing spondylitis. Findings and limits, study-wide: Reactive arthritis synovial fluid and blood previously showed some of these motif variants. Made up of 7 to 9 highly homologous variants, a TCR beta motif appeared characteristic of ankylosing spondylitis blood.

TCRdb fed the 5' RACE reads into MiXCR, producing one record per CDR3 protein. Among more than 650,000 distinct CDR3 sequences listed, about 11% were seen once. This clonotype was seen at least ten times. Its antigen is still unknown. V gave up 0 bases and J gave up 2 bases; unmatched junction bases: 16. From germline, CDR1 is DFQATT and CDR2 SNEGSKA (reference sequence). The CDR3 has 19 amino acids. The source of this sequence is a male donor with ankylosing spondylitis. Sequenced: blood, either unsorted or a sorted T cell fraction (not recorded which). This chain joins TRBV20-1 and TRBJ1-5; 7 bases match TRBD1. The CDR3 region is CSARDIRQGSRLGNQPQHF. The CDR3 nucleotides read TGCAGTGCTAGAGATATTCGACAGGGTTCCCGCCTTGGCAATCAGCCCCAGCATTTT.